These T cell receptor beta chains were read from a single sample in a study of graft-versus-host responses after intestinal transplantation. Their antigens remain unidentified. TCRdb's copy holds only in-frame clones and misses some; the assay was immunoSEQ multiplex PCR. The table includes about 73,000 clones, around 87% detected once. This specimen was unstimulated CD8+ T cells sorted from spleen or lymph node cells, taken before transplant. The receptor source for this set is a human donor who was the organ donor for an intestinal transplant. Both conserved end residues are part of each CDR3. The D gene is left open where the match is weak. Rows give clone size only sometimes, using once, few, many, or a class for an expanded clone.

clone_size	v_call	d_call	j_call	cdr3_aa	cdr3_nt
NA	TRBV11-2	TRBD2	TRBJ2-5	CASSVSGGQETQYF	TGTGCCAGCAGCGTGTCGGGGGGGCAAGAGACCCAGTACTTC
few	TRBV4-1	TRBD2	TRBJ2-2	CASSQKSGGANPPGELFF	TGCGCCAGCAGCCAGAAAAGCGGGGGGGCCAATCCACCCGGGGAGCTGTTTTTT
NA	TRBV7-2	TRBD1	TRBJ1-4	CASSLYPGGSSDEKLFF	TGTGCCAGCAGCTTATACCCAGGGGGAAGTTCCGATGAAAAACTGTTTTTT
NA	TRBV9	TRBD2	TRBJ2-1	CASSVDGGGSFNEQFF	TGTGCCAGCAGCGTAGATGGGGGGGGTAGTTTCAATGAGCAGTTCTTC
NA	TRBV5-6	TRBD1	TRBJ2-5	CASSRGQADQYF	TGTGCCAGCAGCAGGGGACAGGCCGACCAGTACTTC
NA	TRBV11-3	TRBD1	TRBJ1-1	CASSATGANTEAFF	TGTGCCAGCAGCGCGACAGGGGCAAACACTGAAGCTTTCTTT
few	TRBV19	TRBD1	TRBJ1-3	CASSIGTAANTIYF	TGTGCCAGTAGTATCGGGACAGCCGCGAACACCATATATTTT
NA	TRBV6-1	TRBD1	TRBJ1-2	CASSGDRGYGYTF	TGTGCCAGCAGTGGGGACAGGGGCTATGGCTACACCTTC
NA	TRBV11-2	TRBD2	TRBJ2-2	CASSLRVLAGRRGTGELFF	TGTGCCAGCAGCTTACGAGTCCTAGCGGGGCGCCGGGGAACCGGGGAGCTGTTTTTT
NA	TRBV10-3	NA	TRBJ1-1	CAISEGPEAFF	TGTGCCATCAGTGAGGGGCCTGAAGCTTTCTTT
NA	TRBV15	TRBD1	TRBJ1-2	CATTNLPTGTHGYTF	TGTGCCACCACCAACCTCCCGACAGGGACCCATGGCTACACCTTC
NA	TRBV7-9	NA	TRBJ1-2	CASSLDRGRTYGYTF	TGTGCCAGCAGCTTAGATAGGGGAAGGACCTATGGCTACACCTTC
NA	TRBV6-4	NA	TRBJ2-2	CASSDSEGGTGELFF	TGTGCCAGCAGTGACTCGGAGGGAGGAACCGGGGAGCTGTTTTTT
NA	TRBV5-4	TRBD1	TRBJ1-2	CASSLKQGPGYTF	TGTGCCAGCAGCTTAAAACAGGGGCCTGGCTACACCTTC
NA	TRBV15	NA	TRBJ1-2	CATSTTTGSGYTF	TGTGCCACCAGCACAACCACAGGGTCTGGCTACACCTTC
few	TRBV6-4	NA	TRBJ2-2	CASSSSGGTGELFF	TGTGCCAGCAGTTCCTCCGGGGGCACCGGGGAGCTGTTTTTT
NA	TRBV27	TRBD2	TRBJ2-3	CASSFSGGVADTQYF	TGTGCCAGCAGTTTTAGTGGGGGGGTGGCAGATACGCAGTATTTT
NA	TRBV28	NA	TRBJ2-3	CASSFPRDTQYF	TGTGCCAGCAGTTTCCCGAGAGATACGCAGTATTTT
NA	TRBV27	TRBD1	TRBJ1-1	CASSPQTGGLTEAFF	TGTGCCAGCAGTCCGCAGACAGGGGGGCTCACTGAAGCTTTCTTT
NA	TRBV18	NA	TRBJ2-1	CASSPTGRTYNEQFF	TGTGCCAGCTCCCCGACCGGACGGACTTACAATGAGCAGTTCTTC
NA	TRBV7-2	NA	TRBJ2-1	CATEASNEQFF	TGTGCCACCGAAGCCTCTAATGAGCAGTTCTTC
NA	TRBV7-9	TRBD2	TRBJ2-3	CASSFGTSGPFETQYF	TGTGCCAGCAGCTTCGGGACTAGCGGGCCCTTCGAAACGCAGTATTTT
NA	TRBV15	TRBD1	TRBJ2-5	CATSHWDRGEQETQYF	TGTGCCACCAGCCATTGGGACAGGGGGGAACAAGAGACCCAGTACTTC
once	TRBV4-3	NA	TRBJ1-2	CASSQGIGSVGLLGYTF	TGCGCCAGCAGCCAGGGTATAGGGTCAGTGGGACTGTTGGGCTACACCTTC
NA	TRBV6-5	TRBD2	TRBJ2-1	CASSGLAGGRNEQFF	TGTGCCAGCAGTGGGCTAGCGGGGGGGCGGAATGAGCAGTTCTTC
NA	TRBV6-5	TRBD1	TRBJ2-1	CASSYDGTGEENEQFF	TGTGCCAGCAGTTACGATGGGACAGGGGAAGAAAATGAGCAGTTCTTC
few	TRBV2	TRBD2	TRBJ2-3	CASSGRVGRGRGNTQYF	TGTGCCAGCAGTGGACGAGTGGGGCGGGGGAGAGGGAATACGCAGTATTTT
NA	TRBV5-6	TRBD1	TRBJ1-6	CASSLEGAPNSPLHF	TGTGCCAGCAGCTTGGAGGGGGCCCCTAATTCACCCCTCCACTTT
NA	TRBV2	NA	TRBJ2-2	CASSEFYGNTGELFF	TGTGCCAGCAGTGAATTTTACGGGAACACCGGGGAGCTGTTTTTT
NA	TRBV5-5	NA	TRBJ1-5	CASSHRTHSNQPQHF	TGTGCCAGCAGCCACAGGACGCATAGCAATCAGCCCCAGCATTTT
once	TRBV19	NA	TRBJ1-2	CASSIAVQYGYTF	TGTGCCAGTAGTATAGCAGTTCAATATGGCTACACCTTC
NA	TRBV5-1	NA	TRBJ1-1	CASSLAPDSNTEAFF	TGCGCCAGCAGCTTGGCTCCAGACTCGAACACTGAAGCTTTCTTT
few	TRBV4-2	NA	TRBJ2-3	CASSQEGGGGADTQYF	TGTGCCAGCAGCCAAGAGGGAGGAGGTGGTGCAGATACGCAGTATTTT
NA	TRBV15	TRBD2	TRBJ2-1	CATSRGLAGFNEQFF	TGTGCCACCAGCAGAGGACTAGCGGGGTTCAATGAGCAGTTCTTC
NA	TRBV6-5	NA	TRBJ1-2	CASSYYEGRSNGYTF	TGTGCCAGCAGTTACTATGAGGGGAGGAGCAATGGCTACACCTTC
NA	TRBV25-1	TRBD1	TRBJ2-1	CASTRQGSSYNEQFF	TGTGCCAGCACCCGACAGGGAAGCTCCTACAATGAGCAGTTCTTC
NA	TRBV5-6	TRBD1	TRBJ1-2	CASSLDRGPLLYGYTF	TGTGCCAGCAGCTTGGACAGGGGCCCTCTCCTCTATGGCTACACCTTC
NA	TRBV5-6	NA	TRBJ1-4	CASSLRTNEKLFF	TGTGCCAGCAGCTTACGGACTAATGAAAAACTGTTTTTT
NA	TRBV9	TRBD2	TRBJ2-1	CASSVAETGGSYNEQFF	TGTGCCAGCAGCGTAGCTGAGACGGGGGGCTCCTACAATGAGCAGTTCTTC
NA	TRBV11-2	TRBD1	TRBJ1-6	CASSQTGNNSPLHF	TGTGCCAGCAGCCAGACAGGGAATAATTCACCCCTCCACTTT
NA	TRBV4-3	TRBD1	TRBJ1-4	CASTGQVSSLGNEKLFF	TGCGCCAGCACTGGACAGGTTTCGTCCTTGGGTAATGAAAAACTGTTTTTT
NA	TRBV27	NA	TRBJ2-1	CASSLTDSSYNEQFF	TGTGCCAGCAGTCTAACGGACAGCTCCTACAATGAGCAGTTCTTC
NA	TRBV5-1	NA	TRBJ1-1	CASSPPDGSLGDTEAFF	TGCGCCAGCAGCCCGCCCGATGGATCCCTAGGGGACACTGAAGCTTTCTTT
NA	TRBV6-6	NA	TRBJ1-5	CASRTQENQPQHF	TGTGCCAGCAGAACACAGGAAAACCAGCCCCAGCATTTT
NA	TRBV25-1	NA	TRBJ2-5	CASKGRRSLQETQYF	TGTGCCAGCAAAGGTCGTCGGAGCCTTCAAGAGACCCAGTACTTC
NA	TRBV5-6	NA	TRBJ2-2	CASSLRQTGGYTGELFF	TGTGCCAGCAGCTTGCGGCAGACAGGAGGTTACACCGGGGAGCTGTTTTTT
NA	TRBV9	NA	TRBJ2-5	CASSVEGGLVQETQYF	TGTGCCAGCAGCGTGGAGGGGGGGCTCGTACAAGAGACCCAGTACTTC
NA	TRBV9	TRBD1	TRBJ2-1	CASSAPPGQPYNEQFF	TGTGCCAGCAGCGCCCCCCCGGGACAGCCCTACAATGAGCAGTTCTTC
NA	TRBV6-5	NA	TRBJ2-1	CASKGGARNEQFF	TGTGCCAGCAAGGGCGGGGCCAGGAATGAGCAGTTCTTC
NA	TRBV10-3	NA	TRBJ1-6	CAISESGGPNSPLHF	TGTGCCATCAGTGAGTCGGGAGGTCCGAATTCACCCCTCCACTTT
NA	TRBV7-2	NA	TRBJ2-3	CASSRGTEPSTDTQYF	TGTGCCAGCAGCCGCGGGACGGAACCTAGCACAGATACGCAGTATTTT
once	TRBV4-1	NA	TRBJ2-5	CASSQDGRGETQYF	TGCGCCAGCAGCCAAGACGGCCGAGGGGAGACCCAGTACTTC
few	TRBV6-1	TRBD2	TRBJ2-1	CASSEAASGGSYNEQFF	TGTGCCAGCAGTGAAGCGGCTAGCGGGGGATCCTACAATGAGCAGTTCTTC
NA	TRBV6-6	TRBD1	TRBJ1-2	CASSYWGTENYGYTF	TGTGCCAGCAGTTACTGGGGGACAGAGAATTATGGCTACACCTTC